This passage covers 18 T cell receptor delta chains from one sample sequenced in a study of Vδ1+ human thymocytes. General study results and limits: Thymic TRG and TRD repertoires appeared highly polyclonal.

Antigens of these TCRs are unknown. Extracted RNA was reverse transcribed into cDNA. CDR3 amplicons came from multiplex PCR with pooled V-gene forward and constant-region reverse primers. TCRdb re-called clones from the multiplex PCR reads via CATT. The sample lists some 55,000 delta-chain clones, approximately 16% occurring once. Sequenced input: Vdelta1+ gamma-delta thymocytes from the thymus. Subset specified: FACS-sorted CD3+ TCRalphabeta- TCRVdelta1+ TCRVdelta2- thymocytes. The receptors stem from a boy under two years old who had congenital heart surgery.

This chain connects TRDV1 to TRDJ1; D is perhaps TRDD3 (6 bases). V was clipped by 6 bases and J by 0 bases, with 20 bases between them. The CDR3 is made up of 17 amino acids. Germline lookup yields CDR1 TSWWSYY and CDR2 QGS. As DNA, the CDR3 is TGTGCTCTTGGTGGATACCGCCGGTGGGATAACACCGATAAACTCATCTTT. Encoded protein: CALGGYRRWDNTDKLIF.

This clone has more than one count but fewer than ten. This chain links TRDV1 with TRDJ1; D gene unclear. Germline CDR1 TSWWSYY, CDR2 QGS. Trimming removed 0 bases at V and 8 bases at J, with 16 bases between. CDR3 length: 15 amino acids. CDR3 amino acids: CALGELSPAEAKLIF. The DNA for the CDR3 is TGTGCTCTTGGGGAACTCTCTCCTGCAGAGGCAAAACTCATCTTT.

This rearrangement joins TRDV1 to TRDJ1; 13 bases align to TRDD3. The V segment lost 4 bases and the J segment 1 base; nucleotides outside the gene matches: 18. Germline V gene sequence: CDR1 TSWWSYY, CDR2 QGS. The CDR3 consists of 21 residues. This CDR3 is CALGVSEAPLLGDTRTDKLIF. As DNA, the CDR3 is TGTGCTCTTGGGGTATCAGAGGCTCCACTACTGGGGGATACGCGCACCGATAAACTCATCTTT.

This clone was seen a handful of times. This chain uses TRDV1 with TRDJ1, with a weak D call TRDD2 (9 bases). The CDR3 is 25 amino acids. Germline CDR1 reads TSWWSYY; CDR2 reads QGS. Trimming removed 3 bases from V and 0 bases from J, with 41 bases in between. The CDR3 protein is CALGDSPYPSYQLLGAKMYTDKLIF. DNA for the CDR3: TGTGCTCTTGGGGATTCTCCATACCCTTCCTACCAGCTACTGGGGGCAAAAATGTACACCGATAAACTCATCTTT.

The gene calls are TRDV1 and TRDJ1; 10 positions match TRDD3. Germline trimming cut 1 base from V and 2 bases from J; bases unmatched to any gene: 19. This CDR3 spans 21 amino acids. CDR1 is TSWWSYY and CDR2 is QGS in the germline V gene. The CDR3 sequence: CALGEPIPYWGIKWLTDKLIF. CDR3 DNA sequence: TGTGCTCTTGGGGAACCCATCCCGTACTGGGGGATTAAGTGGTTAACCGATAAACTCATCTTT.

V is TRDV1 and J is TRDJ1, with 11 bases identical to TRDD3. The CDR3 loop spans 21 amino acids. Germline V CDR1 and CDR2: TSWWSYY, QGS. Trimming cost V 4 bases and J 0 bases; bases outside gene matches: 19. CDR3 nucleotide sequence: TGTGCTCTTGGGGCACTTCCTGCTGGGGGATACCTGGAGCTTTACACCGATAAACTCATCTTT. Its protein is CALGALPAGGYLELYTDKLIF.

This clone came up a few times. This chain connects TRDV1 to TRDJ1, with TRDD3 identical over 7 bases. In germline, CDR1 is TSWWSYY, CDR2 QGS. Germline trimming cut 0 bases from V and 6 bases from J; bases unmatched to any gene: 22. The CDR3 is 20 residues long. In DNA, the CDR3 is TGTGCTCTTGGGGAACTCTCCATATCCCCTACCCCCCGACTGGGGAATAAACTCATCTTT. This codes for CALGELSISPTPRLGNKLIF.

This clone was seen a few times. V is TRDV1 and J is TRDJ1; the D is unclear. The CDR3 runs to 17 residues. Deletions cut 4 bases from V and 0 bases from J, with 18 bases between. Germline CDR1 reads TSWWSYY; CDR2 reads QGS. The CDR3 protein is CALGARKTSRYTDKLIF. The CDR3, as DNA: TGTGCTCTTGGGGCCCGTAAGACGTCGAGGTACACCGATAAACTCATCTTT.

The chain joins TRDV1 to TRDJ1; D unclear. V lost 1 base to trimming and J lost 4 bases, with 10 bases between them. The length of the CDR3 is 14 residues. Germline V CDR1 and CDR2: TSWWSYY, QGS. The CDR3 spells CALGEPTRIDKLIF. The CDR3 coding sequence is TGTGCTCTTGGGGAACCTACCCGTATCGATAAACTCATCTTT.

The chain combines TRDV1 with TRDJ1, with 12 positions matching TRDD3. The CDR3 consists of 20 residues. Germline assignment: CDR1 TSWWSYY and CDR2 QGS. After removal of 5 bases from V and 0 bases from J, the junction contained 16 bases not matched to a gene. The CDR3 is CALGTCSNWGIQSYTDKLIF. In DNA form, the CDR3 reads TGTGCTCTTGGGACCTGTTCAAACTGGGGGATACAGTCGTACACCGATAAACTCATCTTT.

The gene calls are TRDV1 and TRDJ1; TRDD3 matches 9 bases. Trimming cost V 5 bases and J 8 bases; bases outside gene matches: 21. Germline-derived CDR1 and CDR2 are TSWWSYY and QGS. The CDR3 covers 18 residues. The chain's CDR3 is CALGPTFPTSTGGGKLIF. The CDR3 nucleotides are TGTGCTCTTGGGCCCACCTTTCCTACGAGTACTGGGGGAGGCAAACTCATCTTT.

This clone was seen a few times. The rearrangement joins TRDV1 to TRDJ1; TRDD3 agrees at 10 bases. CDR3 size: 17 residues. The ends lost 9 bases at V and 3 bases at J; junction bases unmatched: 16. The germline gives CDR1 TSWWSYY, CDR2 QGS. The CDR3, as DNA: TGTGCTCTCGCAGGGCCCCGTACTGGGGGATGGGCCGATAAACTCATCTTT. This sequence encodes CALAGPRTGGWADKLIF.

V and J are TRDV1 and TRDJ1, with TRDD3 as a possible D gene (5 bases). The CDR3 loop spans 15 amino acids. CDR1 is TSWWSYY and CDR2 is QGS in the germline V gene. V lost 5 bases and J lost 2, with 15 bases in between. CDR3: CALGPLEDRTDKLIF. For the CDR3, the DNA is TGTGCTCTTGGGCCCTTGGAGGATAGGACCGATAAACTCATCTTT.

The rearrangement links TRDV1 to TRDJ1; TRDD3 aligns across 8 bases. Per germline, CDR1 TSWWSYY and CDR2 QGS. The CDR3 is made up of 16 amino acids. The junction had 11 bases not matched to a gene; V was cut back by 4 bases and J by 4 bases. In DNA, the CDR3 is TGTGCTCTTGGGGTTATCTGGGGGACGGACGGCGATAAACTCATCTTT. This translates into CALGVIWGTDGDKLIF.

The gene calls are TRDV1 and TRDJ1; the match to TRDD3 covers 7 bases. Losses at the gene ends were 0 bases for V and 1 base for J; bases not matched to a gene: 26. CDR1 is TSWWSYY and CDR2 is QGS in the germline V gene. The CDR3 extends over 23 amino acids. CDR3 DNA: TGTGCTCTTGGGGAACTAGCGCTCCTATTTGGACTGGGGTACATACGTCCCACCGATAAACTCATCTTT. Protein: CALGELALLFGLGYIRPTDKLIF.

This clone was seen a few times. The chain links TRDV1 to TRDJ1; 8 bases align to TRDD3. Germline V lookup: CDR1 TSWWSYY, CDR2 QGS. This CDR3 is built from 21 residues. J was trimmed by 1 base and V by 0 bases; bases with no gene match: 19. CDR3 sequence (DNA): TGTGCTCTTGGGGAACTACCCTACGACTGGGGGCTCTGGGGCTGCACCGATAAACTCATCTTT. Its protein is CALGELPYDWGLWGCTDKLIF.

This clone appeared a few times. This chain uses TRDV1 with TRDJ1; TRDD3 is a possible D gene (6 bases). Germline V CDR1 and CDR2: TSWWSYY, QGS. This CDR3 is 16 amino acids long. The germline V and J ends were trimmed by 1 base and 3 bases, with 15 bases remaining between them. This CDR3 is CALGEPGMGVSDKLIF. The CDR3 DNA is TGTGCTCTTGGGGAACCCGGTATGGGGGTTTCCGATAAACTCATCTTT.

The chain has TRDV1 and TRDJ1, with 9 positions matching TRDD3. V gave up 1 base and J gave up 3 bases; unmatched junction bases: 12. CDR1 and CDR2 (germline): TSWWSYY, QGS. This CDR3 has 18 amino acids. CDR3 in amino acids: CALGERGGILPSSDKLIF. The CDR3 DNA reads TGTGCTCTTGGGGAACGGGGGGGGATACTCCCCTCCTCCGATAAACTCATCTTT.